A selection of T cell receptor beta chains follows, all from one sample in a study of blood T cell repertoires in COVID-19. Method: immunoSEQ multiplex PCR; TCRdb's copy keeps in-frame clones and lacks some. The sample consists of tens of thousands of clones, 73% of them appearing once. The sequencing input was peripheral blood. The receptor set was obtained from a human donor in a cohort sampled during active or convalescent COVID-19. Each CDR3 is given with its conserved first and last residue. The order of the fields is clone size, V gene, J gene, D gene, CDR3 protein, CDR3 DNA. A D gene is named only where the DNA matches it firmly. A clone size is listed for some rows: how often the clone was seen (once, few, many), or a class if it is expanded.

clone size: once
V gene: TRBV4-3
J gene: TRBJ1-4
D gene: TRBD1
CDR3 protein: CASSHRQGGEKLFF
CDR3 DNA: TGCGCCAGCAGCCACCGACAGGGTGGGGAAAAACTGTTTTTT

clone size: .
V gene: TRBV14
J gene: TRBJ1-1
D gene: .
CDR3 protein: CASSQGLGDTEAFF
CDR3 DNA: TGTGCCAGCAGCCAAGGGTTAGGGGACACTGAAGCTTTCTTT

clone size: .
V gene: TRBV6-6
J gene: TRBJ2-1
D gene: .
CDR3 protein: CASSGLFTSNEQFF
CDR3 DNA: TGTGCCAGCAGCGGACTTTTTACCTCCAATGAGCAGTTCTTC

clone size: .
V gene: TRBV6-5
J gene: TRBJ2-5
D gene: .
CDR3 protein: CASRGSPEETQYF
CDR3 DNA: TGTGCCAGCAGAGGGAGCCCAGAAGAGACCCAGTACTTC

clone size: .
V gene: TRBV5-4
J gene: TRBJ2-5
D gene: TRBD2
CDR3 protein: CASSSPGLAGRQETQYF
CDR3 DNA: TGTGCCAGCAGCTCTCCGGGACTAGCGGGGAGACAAGAGACCCAGTACTTC

clone size: .
V gene: TRBV19
J gene: TRBJ1-6
D gene: .
CDR3 protein: CASSIGGSSYNSPLHF
CDR3 DNA: TGTGCCAGTAGTATCGGCGGCAGCTCCTATAATTCACCCCTCCACTTT

clone size: .
V gene: TRBV28
J gene: TRBJ1-6
D gene: .
CDR3 protein: CASNGEINGPLHF
CDR3 DNA: TGTGCCAGCAATGGGGAGATCAACGGACCCCTCCACTTT

clone size: .
V gene: TRBV15
J gene: TRBJ1-4
D gene: TRBD1
CDR3 protein: CATSTYKQGAREKLFF
CDR3 DNA: TGTGCCACCAGCACATATAAACAGGGGGCGCGAGAAAAACTGTTTTTT

clone size: .
V gene: TRBV4-3
J gene: TRBJ2-2
D gene: .
CDR3 protein: CASSQDLGVAVNQAGTGELFF
CDR3 DNA: TGCGCCAGCAGCCAAGATCTAGGAGTAGCGGTTAATCAAGCGGGCACCGGGGAGCTGTTTTTT

clone size: .
V gene: TRBV4-3
J gene: TRBJ1-3
D gene: .
CDR3 protein: CASSQDRRGNTIYF
CDR3 DNA: TGCGCCAGCAGCCAAGATAGAAGGGGGAACACCATATATTTT

clone size: .
V gene: TRBV20-1
J gene: TRBJ1-1
D gene: .
CDR3 protein: CSARRFTEAFF
CDR3 DNA: TGCAGTGCTAGGCGTTTCACTGAAGCTTTCTTT

clone size: .
V gene: TRBV29-1
J gene: TRBJ2-2
D gene: TRBD2
CDR3 protein: CSVEDPLAGVRELFF
CDR3 DNA: TGCAGCGTTGAAGATCCACTAGCGGGAGTTCGGGAGCTGTTTTTT

clone size: .
V gene: TRBV6-5
J gene: TRBJ2-2
D gene: .
CDR3 protein: CASSPRTGELFF
CDR3 DNA: TGTGCCAGCAGTCCCCGCACCGGGGAGCTGTTTTTT

clone size: .
V gene: TRBV19
J gene: TRBJ2-1
D gene: .
CDR3 protein: CATRSGLNEQFF
CDR3 DNA: TGTGCCACCCGGAGTGGCCTCAATGAGCAGTTCTTC

clone size: .
V gene: TRBV10-3
J gene: TRBJ1-5
D gene: TRBD1
CDR3 protein: CAISDSDRGYQPQHF
CDR3 DNA: TGTGCCATCAGTGACTCCGACAGGGGTTATCAGCCCCAGCATTTT

clone size: .
V gene: TRBV18
J gene: TRBJ2-1
D gene: .
CDR3 protein: CASSPGSYNEQFF
CDR3 DNA: TGTGCCAGCTCACCGGGCAGCTACAATGAGCAGTTCTTC

clone size: .
V gene: TRBV6-5
J gene: TRBJ2-7
D gene: .
CDR3 protein: CASSYEREQYF
CDR3 DNA: TGTGCCAGCAGTTACGAGAGGGAGCAGTACTTC

clone size: .
V gene: TRBV11-2
J gene: TRBJ1-6
D gene: TRBD1
CDR3 protein: CASSLEWGTGSSPLHF
CDR3 DNA: TGTGCCAGCAGCTTGGAATGGGGGACAGGGTCTTCACCCCTCCACTTT

clone size: .
V gene: TRBV7-8
J gene: TRBJ1-1
D gene: TRBD1
CDR3 protein: CASRWDRSTEAFF
CDR3 DNA: TGTGCCAGCAGGTGGGACAGGAGTACTGAAGCTTTCTTT

clone size: .
V gene: TRBV19
J gene: TRBJ1-5
D gene: TRBD1
CDR3 protein: CASSTGTGRFQPQHF
CDR3 DNA: TGTGCCAGTAGTACCGGGACAGGGCGTTTTCAGCCCCAGCATTTT

clone size: .
V gene: TRBV4-3
J gene: TRBJ2-7
D gene: .
CDR3 protein: CASSQETHLTDSYEQYF
CDR3 DNA: TGCGCCAGCAGCCAAGAGACTCACCTGACAGACTCCTACGAGCAGTACTTC

clone size: few
V gene: TRBV28
J gene: TRBJ1-5
D gene: .
CDR3 protein: CASSLSHSNQPQHF
CDR3 DNA: TGTGCCAGCAGTTTATCACATAGCAATCAGCCCCAGCATTTT

clone size: .
V gene: TRBV6-2/TRBV6-3
J gene: TRBJ1-1
D gene: .
CDR3 protein: CASSYSGGGRTTEAFF
CDR3 DNA: TGTGCCAGCAGTTACTCCGGAGGAGGGCGGACCACTGAAGCTTTCTTT

clone size: .
V gene: TRBV6-5
J gene: TRBJ2-5
D gene: TRBD1
CDR3 protein: CASRRDSGEETQYF
CDR3 DNA: TGTGCCAGCAGACGGGACAGTGGTGAAGAGACCCAGTACTTC

clone size: .
V gene: TRBV4-1
J gene: TRBJ1-4
D gene: TRBD1
CDR3 protein: CASSLGQGREKLFF
CDR3 DNA: TGCGCCAGCAGCCTGGGACAGGGGCGTGAAAAACTGTTTTTT

clone size: .
V gene: TRBV6-5
J gene: TRBJ1-2
D gene: .
CDR3 protein: CASSLKGVNYGYTF
CDR3 DNA: TGTGCCAGCAGCCTCAAGGGGGTTAACTATGGCTACACCTTC

clone size: .
V gene: TRBV7-7
J gene: TRBJ2-5
D gene: TRBD2
CDR3 protein: CASSLARVAGGKETQYF
CDR3 DNA: TGTGCCAGCAGCTTAGCGAGGGTAGCGGGGGGGAAAGAGACCCAGTACTTC

clone size: .
V gene: TRBV30
J gene: TRBJ1-6
D gene: .
CDR3 protein: CAWSVNLGGSSYNSPLHF
CDR3 DNA: TGTGCCTGGAGTGTTAATCTCGGAGGCAGCTCCTATAATTCACCCCTCCACTTT

clone size: .
V gene: TRBV5-1
J gene: TRBJ1-5
D gene: TRBD1
CDR3 protein: CASSSGTGPYQPQHF
CDR3 DNA: TGCGCCAGCAGCTCCGGGACAGGGCCCTATCAGCCCCAGCATTTT

clone size: .
V gene: TRBV29-1
J gene: TRBJ1-2
D gene: TRBD1
CDR3 protein: CSVSGTGVPYLTYGYTF
CDR3 DNA: TGCAGCGTCTCAGGGACAGGGGTCCCATACTTAACCTATGGCTACACCTTC

clone size: .
V gene: TRBV9
J gene: TRBJ1-6
D gene: .
CDR3 protein: CASSSGGQLNSPLHF
CDR3 DNA: TGTGCCAGCAGCTCGGGAGGTCAGTTGAATTCACCCCTCCACTTT